The 19 T cell receptor beta chains given below trace back to one sample, sequenced in a study of blood T cells in healthy people across ages. A second roughly 6 to 11 cycle PCR used barcoded and J-beta primers. TCRdb redid the calling of the 5' RACE reads with MiXCR, one entry per CDR3 protein. The sample has 600,000 or so distinct CDR3 sequences, around a fifth seen once. The sequenced sample was blood. Every receptor here comes from a man in his 70s in good health.

The chain joins TRBV3-1 to TRBJ2-7, with TRBD2 matching 8 bases. The CDR3 contains 15 residues. CDR1 is LGHDT and CDR2 is YNNKEL in the germline V gene (reference sequence). Unmatched junction bases numbered 9, after V lost 4 bases and J lost 4 bases. The CDR3 here is CASSRILAEQYEQYF. In DNA form, the CDR3 reads TGTGCCAGCAGCCGTATACTAGCGGAACAGTACGAGCAGTACTTC.

The chain carries TRBV6-5 and TRBJ2-1; the match to TRBD2 covers 15 bases. Germline values: CDR1 MNHEY, CDR2 SVGAGI. The CDR3 consists of 17 residues. The V segment lost 4 bases and the J segment 9 bases; nucleotides outside the gene matches: 10. DNA for the CDR3: TGTGCCAGCAGTTCCACCGGACTAGCGGGAGGGCCTGGTGAGCAGTTCTTC. This codes for CASSSTGLAGGPGEQFF.

The genes are TRBV7-3 and TRBJ2-3; D possibly corresponds to TRBD2 (6 bases). The CDR3 has 17 residues. Germline V gene sequence: CDR1 SGHTA, CDR2 FQGTGA. Between the trimmed V and J ends, which lost 3 bases and 2 bases, there was a span of 18 bases. This chain's CDR3 is CASSFTPLASNTDTQYF. The CDR3 nucleotides read TGTGCCAGCAGCTTCACGCCCCTAGCGAGTAACACAGATACGCAGTATTTT.

The table lists this clonotype with a few counts. CDR3 protein: CASSLAPGQQRDEQFF. The CDR3 nucleotides read TGTGCCAGCAGCCTAGCCCCCGGGCAACAACGCGATGAGCAGTTCTTC. The chain is built from TRBV5-5 and TRBJ2-1; tentatively, D is TRBD2 (5 bases). In germline, CDR1 is SGHKS, CDR2 YYEKEE (reference sequence). Trimming took off 4 bases at V and 8 bases at J, with 22 bases between the two ends. The CDR3 totals 16 residues.

Concerning this clonotype: This may stem from a read error, because a much larger clone lies one nucleotide away. The chain joins TRBV5-1 to TRBJ2-1; D is undetermined. CDR1 is SGHRS and CDR2 is YFSETQ in the germline V gene. The CDR3 covers 14 residues. The CDR3 DNA follows: TGCGCCAGCAGCCAAGGTTTACCCTACAGTGAGCAGTTCTTC. This codes for CASSQGLPYSEQFF.

The CDR3 region is CASSKVRVTQYF. DNA for the CDR3: TGTGCCAGCAGCAAAGTAAGGGTGACCCAGTACTTC. V and J are TRBV21-1 and TRBJ2-5. TRBV21-1 is tagged as a pseudogene. This CDR3 comprises 12 residues.

V and J are TRBV3-1 and TRBJ2-1, with TRBD1 matching 8 bases. CDR3 length equals 12 residues. Germline V lookup: CDR1 LGHDT, CDR2 YNNKEL (reference sequence). V was clipped by 4 bases and J by 12 bases; unmatched bases: 5. For the CDR3, the DNA is TGTGCCAGCAGCCCCGGACAGGGCCGGCAGTTCTTC. It yields the protein CASSPGQGRQFF.

This clonotype came up a few times. The chain couples TRBV3-1 to TRBJ1-4, with TRBD1 as a possible D gene (5 bases). V gave up 1 base and J gave up 8 bases, with 20 bases separating them. The length of the CDR3 is 17 residues. Germline CDR1 LGHDT, CDR2 YNNKEL (reference sequence). The chain's CDR3 is CASSQVGGAADREKLFF. In nucleotides, the CDR3 is TGTGCCAGCAGCCAAGTGGGGGGAGCAGCGGATCGGGAAAAACTGTTTTTT. Complete variable domain (other parts from reference TRBV3-1 and TRBJ1-4): DTAVSQTPKYLVTQMGNDKSIKCEQNLGHDTMYWYKQDSKKFLKIMFSYNNKELIINETVPNRFSPKSPDKAHLNLHINSLELGDSAVYFCASSQVGGAADREKLFFGSGTQLSVL.

This chain connects TRBV28 to TRBJ2-1, with unresolved D. V lost 5 bases and J lost 0, with 14 bases in between. The CDR3 runs 16 residues. Germline loops: CDR1 MDHEN, CDR2 SYDVKM. DNA of the CDR3: TGTGCCAGCAGTCCAAACAGATACAGCTCCTACAATGAGCAGTTCTTC. Translating it yields CASSPNRYSSYNEQFF.

This clonotype was recorded many times. The chain couples TRBV10-3 to TRBJ2-5; 8 bases align to TRBD2. There are 12 residues in the CDR3. Unmatched junction bases numbered 5, after V lost 9 bases and J lost 5 bases. CDR1 and CDR2 (germline): ENHRY, SYGVKD. This CDR3 reads CAISGNGETQYF. CDR3 in DNA: TGTGCCATTAGCGGGAATGGGGAGACCCAGTACTTC.

The sample holds many counts of this clonotype. This chain links TRBV29-1 with TRBJ2-1, with TRBD1 identical over 10 bases. V was pared by 4 bases and J by 3 bases, with 3 bases of the junction left unmatched. This CDR3 comprises 14 residues. Germline assignment: CDR1 SQVTM and CDR2 ANQGSEA. The CDR3 is CSVADRGLYNEQFF. The CDR3 bases are TGCAGCGTTGCCGACAGGGGGCTCTACAATGAGCAGTTCTTC.

This clonotype occurred many times. This chain joins TRBV7-8 and TRBJ2-3, with no clear D. The CDR3 runs to 12 residues. The germline V and J ends were trimmed by 5 bases and 2 bases, with 5 bases remaining between them. Per the germline V gene, CDR1 is SGHVS and CDR2 is FQNEAQ. CDR3 loop: CASSSNTDTQYF. CDR3 sequence (DNA): TGTGCCAGCAGCAGCAACACAGATACGCAGTATTTT.

The CDR3 DNA is TGTGCCAGCAGCCCTAGGATCTACAATGAGCAGTTCTTC. It codes for CASSPRIYNEQFF. The chain has TRBV7-8 and TRBJ2-5; D not resolved. Matching the DNA end better, TRBJ2-1 makes the J call doubtful. The CDR3 has 13 amino acids. In germline, CDR1 is SGHVS, CDR2 FQNEAQ.

This clonotype was recorded a few times. The J gene is TRBJ1-2, the V gene TRBV5-1, with a tentative D call TRBD1 (5 bases). The germline V gene has CDR1 SGHRS and CDR2 YFSETQ. The CDR3 length is 14 residues. The V end lost 0 bases, the J end lost 4 bases, and 10 bases lay between the germline ends. CDR3 nucleotides: TGCGCCAGCAGCTTGGCGGGGGTCGGCTATGGCTACACCTTC. Amino acid sequence: CASSLAGVGYGYTF.

This clonotype was observed a few times. In DNA form, the CDR3 reads TGCAGTGCTACCTCTGGGCAAGGTGAAAAACTGTTTTTT. This sequence encodes CSATSGQGEKLFF. The V call is TRBV20-1, the J call TRBJ1-4; D is uncertain. Germline CDR1 and CDR2: DFQATT and SNEGSKA (reference sequence). The CDR3 consists of 13 residues. Trimming cost V 4 bases and J 7 bases, with 13 bases left between them.

V usage is TRBV7-3 and J usage is TRBJ2-5, with D perhaps TRBD1 (6 bases). The V gene lost 9 bases and the J gene lost 3 bases, with 20 bases spanning the gap. The CDR3 has 15 amino acids. Looked up from germline, CDR1 is SGHTA and CDR2 is FQGTGA. In DNA, the CDR3 is TGTGCCAGAAGCCCCTCCGGGACAACCAAAGAGACCCAGTACTTC. Amino acids: CARSPSGTTKETQYF.

The rearrangement uses TRBV28 and TRBJ2-3; no clear D gene. The CDR3 sequence is 16 residues long. Trimming shortened V by 5 bases and J by 2 bases, and 17 bases separated the two germline ends. Germline V gene data show CDR1 as MDHEN and CDR2 as SYDVKM. The CDR3 nucleotides read TGTGCCAGCAGTCCCCTTGGGTGGTCTGACACAGATACGCAGTATTTT. Amino acids: CASSPLGWSDTDTQYF.

The table lists this clonotype with a few counts. The genes are TRBV20-1 and TRBJ1-6; D call uncertain. Between the trimmed V and J ends, which lost 0 bases and 0 bases, there was a span of 12 bases. CDR3 length equals 17 residues. Looked up from germline, CDR1 is DFQATT and CDR2 is SNEGSKA (reference sequence). Here the CDR3 reads CSARDLVGSSYNSPLHF. The CDR3 bases are TGCAGTGCTAGAGATTTAGTGGGGAGCTCCTATAATTCACCCCTCCACTTT.

This clonotype was detected ten times or more. The chain employs TRBV20-1 and TRBJ2-3; D is unclear. The CDR3 has 12 residues. Looked up from germline, CDR1 is DFQATT and CDR2 is SNEGSKA (reference sequence). V was pared by 5 bases and J by 4 bases, with 10 bases between. The CDR3 sequence: CSAGSEPDTQYF. CDR3 nucleotide sequence: TGCAGTGCTGGAAGCGAGCCAGATACGCAGTATTTT.